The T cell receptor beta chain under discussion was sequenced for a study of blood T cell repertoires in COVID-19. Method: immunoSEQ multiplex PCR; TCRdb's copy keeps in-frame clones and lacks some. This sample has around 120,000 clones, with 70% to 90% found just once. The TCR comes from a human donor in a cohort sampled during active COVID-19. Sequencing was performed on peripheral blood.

The CDR3 loop reads CASSLGQGAYEQYF. In DNA form, the CDR3 reads TGTGCCAGCAGTTTGGGGCAGGGGGCCTACGAGCAGTACTTC. The chain recombines TRBV27 with TRBJ2-7; 7 bases line up with TRBD1. The germline V gene encodes CDR1 MNHEY and CDR2 SMNVEV (reference sequence). V shed 3 bases and J 2 bases; nucleotides not matched to a gene: 4. CDR3 length: 14 residues.